This entry features one TCR beta chain sequence. Antigen unknown. The sample comes from a study of blood T cells in healthy people across ages. Study outcomes and limitations: Donors of long life had a larger count of naive CD4+ cells and greater diversity than aged donors. TCR beta diversity per million T cells fell roughly linearly with age. The study regarded diversity estimates from one million T cells as underestimates.

Primed by a sample-barcoded 5' primer and a J-beta primer mix, a second PCR proceeded for 7 to 11 cycles. Every cDNA molecule bore a tag from a template-switch adaptor containing 12 random nucleotides. TCRdb re-analysed the 5' RACE reads in MiXCR, keeping a single row per CDR3 protein. The top ten clones hold about 3.6% of a sample with about 630,000 distinct CDR3 sequences, roughly 21% of them seen once. Trimming pared 2 bases from V and 5 bases from J, leaving 16 bases between. Germline V gives CDR1 DFQATT, CDR2 SNEGSKA (reference sequence). The CDR3 is 14 residues long. The clonotype originates from a man between 65 and 79 years old in good health. Sequencing was done on a sample of blood. The V gene is TRBV20-1, the J gene TRBJ2-7, with D tentatively TRBD1 or TRBD2 (5 bases each). CDR3 protein: CSARSGPVSHEQYF. In DNA form, the CDR3 reads TGCAGTGCTAGATCGGGACCGGTTTCCCACGAGCAGTACTTC.